These 11 T cell receptor beta chains came from one sample sequenced in a study of OX40 agonist ivuxolimab in advanced cancers. The method was immunoSEQ multiplex PCR; TCRdb's version includes in-frame clones alone and lacks a portion of them. There are tens of thousands of clones in the sample; under 80% occur only once, and about 5.4% lies in the top ten. This specimen was CD4+ or CD8+ T cells sorted from blood, taken in a trial of the OX40 agonist ivuxolimab. The receptors were sampled from an adult with an advanced solid tumor such as melanoma, head and neck, liver or kidney cancer.

There are a few counts of this clone. The CDR3 protein is CASSSPGRRVREQYF. CDR3 DNA sequence: TGTGCCAGCAGCTCTCCGGGACGGAGGGTCCGCGAGCAGTACTTC. The chain has TRBV7-8 and TRBJ2-7; a weak D match, TRBD2 (6 bases). Germline CDR1 SGHVS, CDR2 FQNEAQ. V gave up 4 bases and J gave up 6 bases, with 19 bases separating them. The CDR3 runs to 15 residues.

This chain uses TRBV6-1 with TRBJ1-2; D remains ambiguous. The V gene's germline CDR1 is MNHNS and CDR2 SASEGT. The CDR3 has 12 amino acids. The V end lost 2 bases, the J end lost 9 bases, and 10 bases lay between the germline ends. The CDR3 DNA reads TGTGCCAGCAGTGAACGGCCTTCGAGCTACACCTTC. Its protein product is CASSERPSSYTF.

This chain connects TRBV5-1 to TRBJ1-2; 8 bases map to TRBD1. With V trimmed by 1 base and J by 1 base, 3 bases remained unmatched. CDR1 is SGHRS and CDR2 is YFSETQ in the germline V gene. This CDR3 spans 15 amino acids. This chain's CDR3 is CASSLTGGINYGYTF. The DNA of the CDR3 is TGCGCCAGCAGCTTGACAGGGGGAATTAACTATGGCTACACCTTC.

V and J are TRBV5-1 and TRBJ1-1, with unresolved D. The V gene lost 3 bases and the J gene lost 3 bases, with 6 bases spanning the gap. The CDR3 contains 12 residues. CDR1 SGHRS and CDR2 YFSETQ come from the germline V gene. The CDR3 nucleotides are TGCGCCAGCAGCTCCCCGCACACTGAAGCTTTCTTT. It encodes CASSSPHTEAFF.

The V call is TRBV28, the J call TRBJ1-6, with a weak D call TRBD1 (5 bases). Looked up from germline, CDR1 is MDHEN and CDR2 is SYDVKM. The CDR3 consists of 19 residues. The V end was cut by 3 bases, the J end by 6 bases, with 24 bases between. CDR3 amino acids: CASSFPGLNFQTPNSPLHF. The DNA of the CDR3 is TGTGCCAGCAGTTTTCCGGGACTGAATTTCCAGACACCTAATTCACCCCTCCACTTT. The complete variable domain, with remaining parts taken from reference TRBV28 and TRBJ1-6, reads DVKVTQSSRYLVKRTGEKVFLECVQDMDHENMFWYRQDPGLGLRLIYFSYDVKMKEKGDIPEGYSVSREKKERFSLILESASTNQTSMYLCASSFPGLNFQTPNSPLHFGNGTRLTVT.

The chain uses TRBV7-3 and TRBJ2-1; possible D gene TRBD1, 5 bases. Germline-derived CDR1 and CDR2 are SGHTA and FQGTGA. The CDR3 runs 15 residues. Trimming stripped 4 bases from V and 1 base from J, with 11 bases between. The DNA of the CDR3 is TGTGCCAGCAGCTCACAAGGGGATTCCTACAATGAGCAGTTCTTC. Its translation: CASSSQGDSYNEQFF.

V usage is TRBV5-4 and J usage is TRBJ2-1; 7 bases line up with TRBD1. The trim removed 1 base at V and 2 bases at J, leaving 9 bases unmatched. This CDR3 region has 17 residues. CDR1 and CDR2 from the germline V gene are SGHNT and YYREEE (reference sequence). As DNA, the CDR3 is TGTGCCAGCAGCTTGAAGACAGGGCCCCGAGCCTACAATGAGCAGTTCTTC. Translating gives CASSLKTGPRAYNEQFF.

The chain combines TRBV28 with TRBJ2-7; D is possibly TRBD1 (7 bases). Trimming cost V 8 bases and J 0 bases, with 11 bases left between them. There are 13 residues in the CDR3. Germline loops: CDR1 MDHEN, CDR2 SYDVKM. Here the CDR3 reads CASAGQNSYEQYF. CDR3 sequence (DNA): TGTGCCAGCGCGGGACAGAACTCCTACGAGCAGTACTTC.

J is TRBJ1-2 and V is TRBV28, with D uncertain. This CDR3 region has 14 residues. Trimming took 1 base from V and 8 from J, leaving 14 bases between them. Looked up from germline, CDR1 is MDHEN and CDR2 is SYDVKM. The CDR3 reads CASSLSVLPRGYTF. CDR3 DNA: TGTGCCAGCAGTTTATCGGTCCTGCCTCGGGGCTACACCTTC.

The chain is built from TRBV11-2 and TRBJ1-2; D is unresolved. The germline V and J ends were trimmed by 5 bases and 6 bases, with 13 bases remaining between them. The CDR3 runs to 13 residues. Germline assignment: CDR1 SGHAT and CDR2 FQNNGV. CDR3 DNA: TGTGCCAGCAGCCCGGACTTCAAAAATGGCTACACCTTC. Translated, it gives CASSPDFKNGYTF. The full variable domain, rest sourced from reference TRBV11-2 and TRBJ1-2, is EAGVAQSPRYKIIEKRQSVAFWCNPISGHATLYWYQQILGQGPKLLIQFQNNGVVDDSQLPKDRFSAERLKGVDSTLKIQPAKLEDSAVYLCASSPDFKNGYTFGSGTRLTVV.

The J gene is TRBJ1-2, the V gene TRBV29-1; D call uncertain. V was shortened by 4 bases and J by 0 bases, with 12 bases between the two germline ends. Germline CDR1 reads SQVTM; CDR2 reads ANQGSEA. This CDR3 comprises 14 residues. CDR3 loop: CSVVVGSPNYGYTF. Written as DNA, the CDR3 is TGCAGCGTTGTGGTGGGCAGCCCTAACTATGGCTACACCTTC.